The clone carrying this T cell receptor (beta chain) was counted at least ten times. As it was prepared, the TCRbeta library received unique molecular identifiers. In TCRdb, the PCR reads were re-called with MiXCR into one record per CDR3 protein. The sample has nearly 20,000 distinct CDR3 sequences, about an eighth seen once. The sample comes from a study of T-cell reconstitution after alpha-beta-depleted transplantation in children. This CDR3 comprises 12 residues. Deletions cut 8 bases from V and 2 bases from J, with 9 bases between. From germline, CDR1 is SGHTA and CDR2 FQGNSA. The chain is built from TRBV7-2 and TRBJ2-5; possibly TRBD2 for D (6 bases). This clonotype originated in a female patient aged 2 to 10 who had a stem cell transplant for congenital amegakaryocytic thrombocytopenia, so the T cells may come from the graft donor. This sample comprised PBMCs, mostly from graft donor cells, obtained 60 days after TCRalphabeta/CD19-depleted stem cell transplant. In DNA, the CDR3 is TGTGCCAGCGCGGGGTTACAAGAGACCCAGTACTTC. It codes for CASAGLQETQYF.